This T cell receptor beta chain derives from a study of blood T cell repertoires in COVID-19. Profiled with immunoSEQ multiplex PCR; TCRdb holds only in-frame clones, not every one. The sample contains around 74,000 clones, approximately 90% of which appear only once. This CDR3 has 16 residues. V shed 0 bases, J shed 7 bases, and the junction held 10 bases outside the gene matches. Per the germline V gene, CDR1 is LGHNA and CDR2 is YSLEER. The sample taken for sequencing was peripheral blood. The receptor was isolated from a man in his thirties or forties with acute or convalescent COVID-19. V usage is TRBV4-3 and J usage is TRBJ1-2; 8 bases are a match to TRBD1. CDR3 coding DNA: TGCGCCAGCAGCCAAGATTGGGCAGGGGGCGCAGGTGGCTACACCTTC. This translates into CASSQDWAGGAGGYTF.